The clone carrying this TCR beta chain was found once. This sample is drawn from a study of blood T cell repertoires in COVID-19. Losses at the gene ends were 10 bases for V and 6 bases for J; bases not matched to a gene: 14. CDR1 ENHRY and CDR2 SYGVKD come from the germline V gene. This CDR3 is 17 amino acids long. Original processing methods: How many nucleated cells were present was estimated from reference gene primer amplification. Repertoires were generated with immunoSEQ multiplex PCR, while TCRdb's copy carries only in-frame clones and drops some. Clone size and the V and J calls come from that table; the DNA yielded D and trimming. The table has about 300,000 clones, around 90% seen once; the top ten hold less than 6%.

Material for sequencing was PBMCs or T cells enriched from blood (not recorded which). The V call is TRBV10-3, the J call TRBJ2-3; 15 bases align to TRBD2. The clonotype originates from a woman in her 30s who had recovered from COVID-19. The CDR3 DNA sequence: TGTGCCACTACCCCCTTCGGGACTAGCGGGGGGCTGGATACGCAGTATTTT. Its protein product is CATTPFGTSGGLDTQYF.